This T cell receptor (beta chain) comes out of a study of yellow fever vaccine responses in identical twins. MiXCR was run by TCRdb on the RT-PCR reads, yielding one entry per CDR3 protein. The profile covers some 16,000 distinct CDR3 sequences, with roughly 80% appearing a single time and 1.8% taken by the ten largest. V gave up 5 bases and J gave up 8 bases, with 15 bases separating them. Germline V CDR1 and CDR2: SQVTM, ANQGSEA. The CDR3 length is 12 residues. This specimen was T cells from blood (PBMCs), unsorted or a sorted subset (not recorded which), taken before or after yellow fever vaccination (not recorded which). This TCR derives from a woman between 18 and 29 years old who received the yellow fever vaccine. The chain joins TRBV29-1 to TRBJ1-2, with D perhaps TRBD1 (6 bases). The CDR3 DNA follows: TGCAGCGTTTGGGATCAGGGGATCGGCTACACCTTC. This gives the protein CSVWDQGIGYTF.